The 23 T cell receptor beta chains below all came from one sample that was sequenced in a study of T cell responses to AZD1222 COVID-19 vaccine. Sequencing used immunoSEQ multiplex PCR; TCRdb keeps in-frame clones, though not all of them. The table lists 28,000 or so clones, over 75% of them singletons. The material sequenced was peripheral blood, taken 28 days after the second AZD1222 dose. The receptors stem from an adult who received the AZD1222 COVID-19 vaccine.

The rearrangement joins TRBV6-5 to TRBJ1-5; weak D call: TRBD1 (5 bases). The V gene's germline CDR1 is MNHEY and CDR2 SVGAGI. Trimming cost V 6 bases and J 0 bases, with 12 bases left between them. The CDR3 loop spans 15 amino acids. The CDR3 reads CASSGTANSNQPQHF. DNA of the CDR3: TGTGCCAGCAGCGGGACCGCGAATAGCAATCAGCCCCAGCATTTT.

This clone has just one count. V is TRBV7-2 and J is TRBJ2-7; 10 nucleotides line up with TRBD2. V gave up 1 base and J gave up 1 base; unmatched junction bases: 4. Germline V lookup: CDR1 SGHTA, CDR2 FQGNSA. The CDR3 length is 16 residues. CDR3 bases: TGTGCCAGCAGCTTAGTTAGTAGCGGGGGGTCCTACGAGCAGTACTTC. Protein: CASSLVSSGGSYEQYF. Drawing the rest from reference TRBV7-2 and TRBJ2-7, the complete variable domain is GAGVSQSPSNKVTEKGKDVELRCDPISGHTALYWYRQSLGQGLEFLIYFQGNSAPDKSGLPSDRFSAERTGGSVSTLTIQRTQQEDSAVYLCASSLVSSGGSYEQYFGPGTRLTVT.

The chain is built from TRBV24-1 and TRBJ2-1, with D possibly being TRBD1 or TRBD2 (5 bases each). V lost 1 base and J lost 5, with 11 bases in between. Looked up from germline, CDR1 is KGHDR and CDR2 is SFDVKD. The CDR3 covers 15 residues. The CDR3 region has the DNA TGTGCCACCAGTGATTTAGGGACGGGTAACAATGAGCAGTTCTTC. The encoded protein is CATSDLGTGNNEQFF.

The rearrangement links TRBV27 to TRBJ2-7, with D possibly matching TRBD1 (6 bases). There are 13 residues in the CDR3. Germline CDR1 and CDR2: MNHEY and SMNVEV (reference sequence). The V gene lost 6 bases and the J gene lost 3 bases, with 12 bases spanning the gap. DNA of the CDR3: TGTGCCAGCAGCCGGGACATTGGCTACGAGCAGTACTTC. It codes for CASSRDIGYEQYF.

This sequence joins TRBV9 and TRBJ1-1, with D unresolved. CDR3 length: 13 residues. Trimming took 2 bases from V and 1 from J, leaving 6 bases between them. The germline gives CDR1 SGDLS, CDR2 YYNGEE. CDR3 protein: CASSVAGNTEAFF. The CDR3 coding sequence is TGTGCCAGCAGCGTTGCGGGGAACACTGAAGCTTTCTTT.

The rearrangement joins TRBV3-1 (or the pseudogene TRBV3-2) to TRBJ1-2, with TRBD1 matching over 7 bases. This CDR3 region has 15 residues. V was pared by 0 bases and J by 4 bases, with 5 bases of the junction left unmatched. In germline, CDR1 is LGHDT, CDR2 YNNKEL (reference sequence). CDR3: CASSQDGTASYGYTF. Written as DNA, the CDR3 is TGTGCCAGCAGCCAAGACGGGACAGCCTCCTATGGCTACACCTTC.

The chain has TRBV6-2 or TRBV6-3 and TRBJ2-3; D unclear. The length of the CDR3 is 15 residues. CDR1 and CDR2 (germline): MNHEY, SVGEGT. Trimming cost V 2 bases and J 2 bases, with 11 bases left between them. The CDR3 DNA is TGTGCCAGCAGTTACAGGGATGGGTCCACAGATACGCAGTATTTT. Protein sequence: CASSYRDGSTDTQYF.

The rearrangement links TRBV6-1 to TRBJ1-6, with a possible D match to TRBD1 (5 bases). Germline CDR1 is MNHNS and CDR2 is SASEGT. Trimming stripped 3 bases from V and 9 bases from J, with 15 bases between. This CDR3 is built from 15 residues. As DNA, the CDR3 is TGTGCCAGCAGTGAGCTCTGGGGGAATATTTCACCCCTCCACTTT. Protein product: CASSELWGNISPLHF.

V and J are TRBV12-3 or TRBV12-4 and TRBJ2-1, with a tentative D call TRBD1 (6 bases). The ends were cut back, 3 bases at V and 10 bases at J, with 10 bases in the middle. The CDR3 runs to 12 residues. As DNA, the CDR3 is TGTGCCAGCAGTTTTCCCAGGGGAGAGCAGTTCTTC. This gives the protein CASSFPRGEQFF.

The J gene is TRBJ1-1, the V gene TRBV6-5, with a weak D call TRBD1 (6 bases). Germline assignment: CDR1 MNHEY and CDR2 SVGAGI. The CDR3 loop spans 15 amino acids. V was pared by 5 bases and J by 0 bases, with 13 bases between. CDR3 in amino acids: CASSPAGVMNTEAFF. CDR3 sequence (DNA): TGTGCCAGCAGTCCAGCAGGGGTAATGAACACTGAAGCTTTCTTT.

This chain joins TRBV18 and TRBJ1-2; no definite D call. The CDR3 runs 13 residues. Trimming took off 6 bases at V and 8 bases at J, with 16 bases between the two ends. Germline CDR1 and CDR2: KGHSH and LQKENI. In nucleotides, the CDR3 is TGTGCCAGCTCCGCGACCGCACAGTGGGGCTACACCTTC. Translating it yields CASSATAQWGYTF.

The chain joins TRBV7-3 to TRBJ1-6, with D perhaps matching TRBD1 (6 bases). Trimming left V 5 bases short and J 9 bases short, with 14 bases between. The CDR3 loop spans 14 amino acids. From germline, CDR1 is SGHTA and CDR2 FQGTGA. This chain's CDR3 is CASSGGGASSPLHF. CDR3 bases: TGTGCCAGCAGCGGTGGGGGGGCTAGTTCACCCCTCCACTTT.

This clone was seen just once. The chain uses TRBV4-3 and TRBJ2-2, with a tentative D call TRBD2 (6 bases). The CDR3 totals 17 residues. V gave up 1 base and J gave up 4 bases, with 16 bases separating them. Germline CDR1 reads LGHNA; CDR2 reads YSLEER. The CDR3 loop is CASSQGGLSRGTGELFF. DNA for the CDR3: TGCGCCAGCAGCCAAGGGGGACTTAGCCGTGGCACCGGGGAGCTGTTTTTT.

CDR3 region: CASSVWARGLGELFF. The DNA for the CDR3 is TGTGCCAGCAGCGTATGGGCGCGGGGTCTTGGGGAGCTGTTTTTT. The J gene is TRBJ2-2, the V gene TRBV9; TRBD2 might be the D (6 bases). The CDR3 loop spans 15 amino acids. V gave up 1 base and J gave up 8 bases, with 15 bases separating them. Germline V gene sequence: CDR1 SGDLS, CDR2 YYNGEE. Full variable domain (missing parts from reference TRBV9 and TRBJ2-2): DSGVTQTPKHLITATGQRVTLRCSPRSGDLSVYWYQQSLDQGLQFLIQYYNGEERAKGNILERFSAQQFPDLHSELNLSSLELGDSALYFCASSVWARGLGELFFGEGSRLTVL.

Of note for this clone: The sample carries other DNA sequences with the same CDR3. In DNA, the CDR3 is TGTGCCAGCTCACCACCGCAGCGGACGAACACCGGGGAGCTGTTTTTT. Translating gives CASSPPQRTNTGELFF. This chain joins TRBV18 and TRBJ2-2; maybe TRBD2 (5 bases). V shed 0 bases and J shed 0 bases, with 8 bases lying between them. The germline gives CDR1 KGHSH, CDR2 LQKENI. This CDR3 has 16 amino acids.

The J gene is TRBJ2-7, the V gene TRBV4-1; 10 nucleotides match TRBD1. The CDR3 spans 15 residues. Germline CDR1 reads MGHRA; CDR2 reads YSYEKL. The V segment lost 3 bases and the J segment 2 bases; nucleotides outside the gene matches: 4. CDR3 nucleotide sequence: TGCGCCAGCAGCCAGCCGGGACAGGGGACCTACGAGCAGTACTTC. Its translation is CASSQPGQGTYEQYF.

The J gene is TRBJ1-2, the V gene TRBV4-3; D gene unclear. From germline, CDR1 is LGHNA and CDR2 YSLEER. The CDR3 runs 14 residues. Trimming took off 0 bases at V and 8 bases at J, with 13 bases between the two ends. DNA for the CDR3: TGCGCCAGCAGCCAAGACCCGGGGATGGGAGGCTACACCTTC. It encodes CASSQDPGMGGYTF.

This clone has only one observation. V and J are TRBV7-2 and TRBJ1-4, with D perhaps TRBD1 (6 bases). The germline V gene encodes CDR1 SGHTA and CDR2 FQGNSA. The CDR3 is 16 amino acids. The V and J ends lost 1 base and 3 bases respectively, with 12 bases between them. CDR3 sequence (DNA): TGTGCCAGCAGCTTAGGAGACAGGTTGGCTAATGAAAAACTGTTTTTT. Amino acid sequence: CASSLGDRLANEKLFF.

The rearrangement links TRBV6-1 to TRBJ2-7; D gene ambiguous. With 0 bases removed from V and 0 bases from J, the gap between germline ends came to 24 bases. This CDR3 is built from 20 residues. Germline V gene lookup returns CDR1 MNHNS and CDR2 SASEGT. CDR3 sequence: CASSEAEVVIWALSSYEQYF. The CDR3 nucleotides read TGTGCCAGCAGTGAAGCAGAGGTTGTTATCTGGGCCTTAAGCTCCTACGAGCAGTACTTC.

This sequence joins TRBV19 and TRBJ1-5; no reliable D call. The V end was cut by 6 bases, the J end by 0 bases, with 9 bases between. CDR3 length equals 14 residues. The germline CDR1 and CDR2 sequences are LNHDA and SQIVND (reference sequence). The CDR3 sequence: CASRLANSNQPQHF. In DNA form, the CDR3 reads TGTGCCAGTAGGTTGGCAAATAGCAATCAGCCCCAGCATTTT.

The J gene is TRBJ2-7, the V gene TRBV7-9; D uncertain. Between the trimmed V and J ends, which lost 3 bases and 2 bases, there was a span of 8 bases. Germline lookup yields CDR1 SEHNR and CDR2 FQNEAQ (reference sequence). The CDR3 contains 13 residues. This CDR3 is CASSLWATYEQYF. In DNA form, the CDR3 reads TGTGCCAGCAGCTTGTGGGCCACCTACGAGCAGTACTTC.

In its sample, this clone was seen once. V gene TRBV3-1 (or the pseudogene TRBV3-2) combines with J gene TRBJ1-1; 7 nucleotides match TRBD1. Looked up from germline, CDR1 is LGHDT and CDR2 is YNNKEL (reference sequence). Trimming took 4 bases from V and 2 from J; bases not matched to a gene: 7. The CDR3 extends over 15 amino acids. This CDR3 reads CASSLPGTVNTEAFF. In DNA, the CDR3 is TGTGCCAGCAGCCTTCCAGGGACAGTAAACACTGAAGCTTTCTTT.

The chain couples TRBV6-1 to TRBJ2-6; the D gene is possibly TRBD1 (5 bases). In germline, CDR1 is MNHNS, CDR2 SASEGT. The V and J ends lost 2 bases and 0 bases respectively, with 20 bases between them. This CDR3 region has 20 residues. CDR3 region: CASSEYPTETSNSGANVLTF. The CDR3 bases are TGTGCCAGCAGTGAATACCCGACAGAAACATCCAACTCTGGGGCCAACGTCCTGACTTTC.